The 32 T cell receptor beta chains reported below all come from one sample, sequenced in a study of blood T cell repertoires in COVID-19. The table came from immunoSEQ multiplex PCR; TCRdb's copy has only in-frame clones and leaves some out. The table has tens of thousands of clones, around 87% seen once; the top ten hold roughly 6.8%. The sample was peripheral blood. These receptors all come from a human donor with acute or convalescent COVID-19. The donor label of this sample is uncertain.

The chain recombines TRBV10-3 with TRBJ2-7; a possible D gene is TRBD1 (6 bases). Germline V gene sequence: CDR1 ENHRY, CDR2 SYGVKD. Trimming took 2 bases from V and 1 from J, leaving 12 bases between them. The CDR3 is made up of 15 amino acids. This chain's CDR3 is CAISEVGTLSYEQYF. The CDR3 coding sequence is TGTGCCATCAGTGAGGTCGGGACATTATCCTACGAGCAGTACTTC.

The chain uses TRBV24-1 and TRBJ1-1; D is undetermined. CDR1 and CDR2 from the germline V gene are KGHDR and SFDVKD. Deletions cut 9 bases from V and 2 bases from J, with 6 bases between. The CDR3 is 11 residues long. DNA for the CDR3: TGTGCCACCGCGGGCAACACTGAAGCTTTCTTT. Residues: CATAGNTEAFF.

This chain joins TRBV27 and TRBJ1-4; 7 bases map to TRBD1. The germline V gene has CDR1 MNHEY and CDR2 SMNVEV (reference sequence). The CDR3 extends over 16 amino acids. V lost 5 bases and J lost 2; bases outside the gene matches: 8. DNA for the CDR3: TGTGCCAGCAGTCTCAGAGGGACAGTCACTAATGAAAAACTGTTTTTT. Its protein product is CASSLRGTVTNEKLFF.

V is TRBV5-8 and J is TRBJ2-3; 13 bases are shared with TRBD2. This CDR3 has 16 residues. CDR1 SGHTS and CDR2 YDEGEE come from the germline V gene. Trimming at V came to 4 bases and at J to 7 bases, leaving 9 bases not matched to a gene. The CDR3 DNA reads as TGTGCCAGCAGCATGGGACTAGCGGGGATACCACATACGCAGTATTTT. Residues: CASSMGLAGIPHTQYF.

The rearrangement joins TRBV7-2 to TRBJ2-3; D gene uncertain. Germline lookup yields CDR1 SGHTA and CDR2 FQGNSA. The V end lost 2 bases, the J end lost 7 bases, and 7 bases lay between the germline ends. The CDR3 is 12 amino acids. The CDR3 DNA follows: TGTGCCAGCAGCTTAATCCCTAATACGCAGTATTTT. Its protein product is CASSLIPNTQYF. Using reference TRBV7-2 and TRBJ2-3 for the parts outside the CDR3, the full variable domain is GAGVSQSPSNKVTEKGKDVELRCDPISGHTALYWYRQSLGQGLEFLIYFQGNSAPDKSGLPSDRFSAERTGGSVSTLTIQRTQQEDSAVYLCASSLIPNTQYFGPGTRLTVL.

The V and J genes are TRBV29-1 and TRBJ2-7; D may be TRBD2 (7 bases). CDR3 length: 14 residues. V lost 2 bases, J lost 2 bases, and 13 bases lay in between. The germline V gene encodes CDR1 SQVTM and CDR2 ANQGSEA. The CDR3 reads CSVEQGRGTYEQYF. The CDR3 DNA is TGCAGCGTTGAACAGGGGCGGGGGACCTACGAGCAGTACTTC.

This rearrangement joins TRBV6-5 to TRBJ1-6; a possible D gene is TRBD1 (6 bases). The CDR3 is 14 amino acids. Trimming left V 4 bases short and J 11 bases short, with 15 bases between. CDR1 and CDR2 (germline): MNHEY, SVGAGI. The CDR3 DNA is TGTGCCAGCAGTTTAGTCCAGGGGAAAACACCCCTCCACTTT. Amino acids: CASSLVQGKTPLHF.

The V gene is TRBV19, the J gene TRBJ1-1; D gene unclear. Deletions cut 2 bases from V and 3 bases from J, with 16 bases between. The CDR3 has 16 amino acids. In germline, CDR1 is LNHDA, CDR2 SQIVND (reference sequence). The CDR3, as DNA: TGTGCCAGTAGTATACGATCCGGGGTCGGGGACACTGAAGCTTTCTTT. Protein product: CASSIRSGVGDTEAFF.

This clone was seen once. The gene calls are TRBV5-1 and TRBJ1-3; D is unclear. This CDR3 spans 14 amino acids. With 4 bases removed from V and 0 bases from J, the gap between germline ends came to 8 bases. Germline lookup yields CDR1 SGHRS and CDR2 YFSETQ. In nucleotides, the CDR3 is TGCGCCAGCAGCGTAGGAGGCTCTGGAAACACCATATATTTT. Protein sequence: CASSVGGSGNTIYF.

The chain carries TRBV28 and TRBJ2-7, with D tentatively TRBD1 (5 bases). This CDR3 is 13 amino acids long. Germline V gives CDR1 MDHEN, CDR2 SYDVKM. Trimming shortened V by 6 bases and J by 7 bases, and 16 bases separated the two germline ends. The CDR3 here is CASSPPATEEQYF. For the CDR3, the DNA is TGTGCCAGCAGCCCCCCTGCGACAGAAGAGCAGTACTTC.

This rearrangement joins TRBV5-1 to TRBJ2-7; TRBD1 agrees at 8 bases. Germline CDR1 SGHRS, CDR2 YFSETQ. The CDR3 runs to 13 residues. With 4 bases clipped from V and 6 bases from J, the junction kept 6 bases outside the gene matches. CDR3: CASSVTGAAEQYF. The CDR3, as DNA: TGCGCCAGCAGCGTGACAGGGGCGGCCGAGCAGTACTTC. Together with reference TRBV5-1 and TRBJ2-7, the CDR3 gives the full variable domain: KAGVTQTPRYLIKTRGQQVTLSCSPISGHRSVSWYQQTPGQGLQFLFEYFSETQRNKGNFPGRFSGRQFSNSRSEMNVSTLELGDSALYLCASSVTGAAEQYFGPGTRLTVT.

The chain recombines TRBV5-4 with TRBJ1-6; 10 bases are a match to TRBD1. This CDR3 is built from 15 residues. Trimming removed 4 bases from V and 6 bases from J; junction bases left unmatched: 4. Germline V CDR1 and CDR2: SGHNT, YYREEE (reference sequence). CDR3 region: CASSAGQGSNSPLHF. CDR3 bases: TGTGCCAGCAGCGCGGGACAGGGGTCTAATTCACCCCTCCACTTT.

This rearrangement joins TRBV5-1 to TRBJ1-4; a possible D gene is TRBD1 (6 bases). Trimming shortened V by 5 bases and J by 6 bases, and 14 bases separated the two germline ends. Germline V gene data show CDR1 as SGHRS and CDR2 as YFSETQ. The CDR3 is 14 residues long. CDR3 residues: CASRGAGNDEKLFF. DNA of the CDR3: TGCGCCAGCAGGGGGGCAGGAAACGATGAAAAACTGTTTTTT.

V usage is TRBV5-1 and J usage is TRBJ2-7; 8 bases line up with TRBD1. J gave up 3 bases and V 0 bases, and 2 bases lay outside the gene matches. CDR3 length: 14 residues. CDR1 is SGHRS and CDR2 is YFSETQ in the germline V gene. The CDR3 is CASSLAQGVYEQYF. For the CDR3, the DNA is TGCGCCAGCAGCTTGGCACAGGGGGTCTACGAGCAGTACTTC.

The V and J genes are TRBV2 and TRBJ2-7, with 8 nucleotides matching TRBD1. This CDR3 contains 12 residues. After removal of 8 bases from V and 6 bases from J, the junction contained 6 bases not matched to a gene. CDR1 and CDR2 from the germline V gene are SNHLY and FYNNEI. The CDR3 loop reads CASDRGISEQYF. The CDR3 DNA reads as TGTGCCAGCGACAGGGGAATTAGCGAGCAGTACTTC. The full variable domain, rest sourced from reference TRBV2 and TRBJ2-7, is EPEVTQTPSHQVTQMGQEVILRCVPISNHLYFYWYRQILGQKVEFLVSFYNNEISEKSEIFDDQFSVERPDGSNFTLKIRSTKLEDSAMYFCASDRGISEQYFGPGTRLTVT.

This rearrangement joins TRBV7-8 to TRBJ2-2, with a tentative D call TRBD1 (6 bases). The CDR3 length is 16 residues. Germline CDR1 SGHVS, CDR2 FQNEAQ. Trimming shortened V by 1 base and J by 5 bases, and 14 bases separated the two germline ends. The CDR3 nucleotides read TGTGCCAGCAGCTTAGTTACCGGGACATGGACCGGGGAGCTGTTTTTT. It specifies CASSLVTGTWTGELFF.

The chain employs TRBV28 and TRBJ1-5; D is unresolved. V lost 3 bases to trimming and J lost 4 bases, with 4 bases between them. CDR1 is MDHEN and CDR2 is SYDVKM in the germline V gene. The CDR3 is made up of 12 amino acids. The CDR3 DNA follows: TGTGCCAGCAGTTTCCTAAATCAGCCCCAGCATTTT. This translates into CASSFLNQPQHF.

The rearrangement joins TRBV10-3 to TRBJ1-2; the D gene is possibly TRBD1 (5 bases). CDR1 and CDR2 from the germline V gene are ENHRY and SYGVKD. This CDR3 contains 14 residues. Between the trimmed V and J ends, which lost 0 bases and 5 bases, there was a span of 10 bases. The CDR3: CAISESGGTYGYTF. The CDR3 DNA sequence: TGTGCCATCAGTGAGTCGGGGGGGACGTATGGCTACACCTTC.

The V gene is TRBV28, the J gene TRBJ2-7, with D perhaps TRBD2 (5 bases). The CDR3 consists of 14 residues. The germline V and J ends were trimmed by 8 bases and 3 bases, with 17 bases remaining between them. Looked up from germline, CDR1 is MDHEN and CDR2 is SYDVKM. CDR3 DNA: TGTGCCAGCTCGACCTGGAGGACGGACTACGAGCAGTACTTC. Translation gives CASSTWRTDYEQYF. Drawing the rest from reference TRBV28 and TRBJ2-7, the complete variable domain is DVKVTQSSRYLVKRTGEKVFLECVQDMDHENMFWYRQDPGLGLRLIYFSYDVKMKEKGDIPEGYSVSREKKERFSLILESASTNQTSMYLCASSTWRTDYEQYFGPGTRLTVT.

The J gene is TRBJ1-2, the V gene TRBV6-2 or TRBV6-3; no clear D. Germline loops: CDR1 MNHEY, CDR2 SVGEGT. Trimming left V 5 bases short and J 5 bases short, with 9 bases between. The CDR3 spans 12 residues. CDR3 sequence reads: CASSRGRYGYTF. The CDR3 nucleotides read TGTGCCAGCAGTCGCGGGAGATATGGCTACACCTTC.

In this sample, this clone turned up a few times. V gene TRBV5-4 combines with J gene TRBJ2-7; 10 bases map to TRBD1. CDR1 is SGHNT, CDR2 YYREEE, per germline (reference sequence). Germline trimming cut 3 bases from V and 1 base from J; bases unmatched to any gene: 4. CDR3 length: 15 residues. In nucleotides, the CDR3 is TGTGCCAGCAGCTACGGACAGGGGGGGTCCTACGAGCAGTACTTC. Protein: CASSYGQGGSYEQYF. The whole variable domain, remainder taken from reference TRBV5-4 and TRBJ2-7, is ETGVTQSPTHLIKTRGQQVTLRCSSQSGHNTVSWYQQALGQGPQFIFQYYREEENGRGNFPPRFSGLQFPNYSSELNVNALELDDSALYLCASSYGQGGSYEQYFGPGTRLTVT.

The CDR3 sequence is CASSFRGEIQETQYF. CDR3 nucleotide sequence: TGTGCCAGCAGTTTTCGTGGGGAGATCCAAGAGACCCAGTACTTC. The chain carries TRBV28 and TRBJ2-5; TRBD2 might be the D (5 bases). Germline CDR1 reads MDHEN; CDR2 reads SYDVKM. V was pared by 3 bases and J by 1 base, with 12 bases between. CDR3 length: 15 amino acids.

The chain has TRBV11-2 and TRBJ1-1, with D hard to call. This CDR3 has 15 residues. V gave up 1 base and J gave up 4 bases, with 13 bases separating them. Germline loops: CDR1 SGHAT, CDR2 FQNNGV. The CDR3: CASSLGSREGTEAFF. CDR3 nucleotides: TGTGCCAGCAGCTTAGGTTCCCGAGAGGGCACTGAAGCTTTCTTT.

The chain employs TRBV7-9 and TRBJ1-4; TRBD1 aligns across 12 bases. The CDR3 runs to 16 residues. Germline CDR1 SEHNR, CDR2 FQNEAQ (reference sequence). V lost 5 bases, J lost 8 bases, and 9 bases stayed unmatched. CDR3 nucleotide sequence: TGTGCCAGCAGCCCCCGGGGGACAGGGGGCAACGAAAAACTGTTTTTT. It is translated as CASSPRGTGGNEKLFF.

This chain links TRBV28 with TRBJ1-4; 9 bases map to TRBD1. Trimming at V came to 6 bases and at J to 7 bases, leaving 9 bases not matched to a gene. This CDR3 region has 15 residues. The germline gives CDR1 MDHEN, CDR2 SYDVKM. The CDR3 nucleotides read TGTGCCAGCAGGGGCATGGGGACAGGGAGTGAAAAACTGTTTTTT. Translated, it gives CASRGMGTGSEKLFF.

V and J are TRBV5-1 and TRBJ1-5; 7 bases line up with TRBD1. This CDR3 comprises 14 residues. V trimming: 3 bases; J trimming: 6 bases; junction bases outside the gene matches: 6. Germline CDR1 and CDR2: SGHRS and YFSETQ. This CDR3 reads CASSWEPGGQPQHF. In nucleotides, the CDR3 is TGCGCCAGCAGCTGGGAGCCAGGGGGTCAGCCCCAGCATTTT.

This sequence joins TRBV15 and TRBJ2-5; a possible D gene is TRBD1 (7 bases). CDR3 length: 16 residues. V was shortened by 1 base and J by 3 bases, with 15 bases between the two germline ends. Per the germline V gene, CDR1 is LNHNV and CDR2 is YYDKDF (reference sequence). The CDR3 bases are TGTGCCACCAGCAGAGGTCGCAGGGGGGAGAAAGAGACCCAGTACTTC. Protein product: CATSRGRRGEKETQYF.

The chain is built from TRBV3-1 (or the pseudogene TRBV3-2) and TRBJ2-5, with D perhaps matching TRBD2 (7 bases). The CDR3 sequence is 15 residues long. CDR1 is LGHDT, CDR2 YNNKEL, per germline (reference sequence). Trimming stripped 3 bases from V and 1 base from J, with 12 bases between. As DNA, the CDR3 is TGTGCCAGCAGCCAGTTGCGGGGGCCCCAAGAGACCCAGTACTTC. Amino acid sequence: CASSQLRGPQETQYF.

The chain uses TRBV19 and TRBJ2-1, with 8 positions matching TRBD1. This CDR3 region has 15 residues. The germline V gene has CDR1 LNHDA and CDR2 SQIVND (reference sequence). Trimming took 5 bases from V and 5 from J; bases not matched to a gene: 8. In DNA, the CDR3 is TGTGCCAGTAGTTCTCAGGGGGCGATCAACAATGAGCAGTTCTTC. As protein: CASSSQGAINNEQFF.

This clone was seen more than once but under ten times. The chain links TRBV19 to TRBJ1-1, with D possibly matching TRBD1 (6 bases). The CDR3 contains 14 residues. Trimming removed 3 bases from V and 2 bases from J, with 10 bases in between. From germline, CDR1 is LNHDA and CDR2 SQIVND (reference sequence). The CDR3 region has the DNA TGTGCCAGTAGTATCCAGACAGGCAACACTGAAGCTTTCTTT. Translated: CASSIQTGNTEAFF.

J is TRBJ2-2 and V is TRBV19; D unresolved. This CDR3 is built from 14 residues. Trimming pared 7 bases from V and 0 bases from J, leaving 9 bases between. CDR1 is LNHDA, CDR2 SQIVND, per germline (reference sequence). The CDR3 is CASIEAPNTGELFF. CDR3 in DNA: TGTGCCAGTATTGAAGCTCCGAACACCGGGGAGCTGTTTTTT.

The chain couples TRBV5-4 to TRBJ1-1; 11 bases are a match to TRBD1. CDR1 and CDR2 from the germline V gene are SGHNT and YYREEE (reference sequence). The CDR3 is 16 amino acids. The trim removed 3 bases at V and 1 base at J, leaving 5 bases unmatched. The CDR3 reads CASSWGTGGTNTEAFF. In nucleotides, the CDR3 is TGTGCCAGCAGCTGGGGGACAGGGGGTACGAACACTGAAGCTTTCTTT.